Sequencing of this TCR beta chain was carried out in a study of siplizumab effects on memory and regulatory T cells. Regarding the study as a whole: Naive or memory phenotype was unassignable for roughly 75-96% of proliferating CD4+ or CD8+ clones.

Trimming removed 6 bases at V and 8 bases at J, with 10 bases between. Germline CDR1 is SNHLY and CDR2 is FYNNEI. The CDR3 consists of 11 residues. Data came from immunoSEQ multiplex PCR; TCRdb stores just in-frame clones and leaves some out. The data show 85,000 to 130,000 clones, around 92% seen once. The sample holds a few counts of this clone. Its antigen is currently unknown. The sequencing sample was made of CD4+ T cells sorted from blood. The chain couples TRBV2 to TRBJ1-1; unclear D gene. The TCR was taken from a human donor in good health. Some clones in this sample may be carry-over from other donors' samples. The CDR3 DNA follows: TGTGCCAGCAGAGGACTCGGCGAAGCTTTCTTT. It specifies CASRGLGEAFF.